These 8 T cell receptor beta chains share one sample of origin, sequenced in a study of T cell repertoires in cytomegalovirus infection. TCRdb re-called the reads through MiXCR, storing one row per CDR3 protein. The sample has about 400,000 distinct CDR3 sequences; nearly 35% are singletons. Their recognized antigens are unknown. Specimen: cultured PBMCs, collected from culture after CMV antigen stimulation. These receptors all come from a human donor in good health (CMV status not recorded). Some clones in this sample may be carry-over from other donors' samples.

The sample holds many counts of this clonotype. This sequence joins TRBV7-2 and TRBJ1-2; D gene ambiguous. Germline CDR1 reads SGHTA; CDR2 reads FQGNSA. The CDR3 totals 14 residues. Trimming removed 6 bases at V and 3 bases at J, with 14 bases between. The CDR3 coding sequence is TGTGCCAGCAGACACGACGGGCTTGACTATGGCTACACCTTC. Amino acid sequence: CASRHDGLDYGYTF.

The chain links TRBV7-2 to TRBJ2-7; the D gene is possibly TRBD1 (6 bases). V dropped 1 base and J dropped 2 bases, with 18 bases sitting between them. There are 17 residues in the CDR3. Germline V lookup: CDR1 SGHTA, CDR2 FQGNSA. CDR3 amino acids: CTSSLERVGQGPYEQYF. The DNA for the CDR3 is TGTACCAGCAGCTTAGAGAGGGTTGGTCAGGGGCCCTACGAGCAGTACTTC.

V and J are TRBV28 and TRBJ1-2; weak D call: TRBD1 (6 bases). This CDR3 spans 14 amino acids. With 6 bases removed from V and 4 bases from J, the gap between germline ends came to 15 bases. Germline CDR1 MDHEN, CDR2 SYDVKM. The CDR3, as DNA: TGTGCCAGCAGGCCCACAGGGCTTCTCTATGGCTACACCTTC. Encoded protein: CASRPTGLLYGYTF.

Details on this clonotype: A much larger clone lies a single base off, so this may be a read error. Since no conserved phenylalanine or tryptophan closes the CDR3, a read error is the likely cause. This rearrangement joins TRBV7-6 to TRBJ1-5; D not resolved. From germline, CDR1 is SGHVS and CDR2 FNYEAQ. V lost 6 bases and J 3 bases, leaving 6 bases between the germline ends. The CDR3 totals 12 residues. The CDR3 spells CASSSDNQPQHL. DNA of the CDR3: TGTGCCAGCAGTTCGGACAATCAGCCCCAGCATCTT.

CDR3 sequence reads: CASSLRPLNTEAFF. The DNA for the CDR3 is TGTGCCAGCAGCTTAAGGCCTTTGAACACTGAAGCTTTCTTT. The V and J genes are TRBV11-3 and TRBJ1-1; D is unclear. CDR3 length: 14 amino acids. The V and J ends lost 2 bases and 0 bases respectively, with 7 bases between them. The germline CDR1 and CDR2 sequences are SGHNT and YENEEA.

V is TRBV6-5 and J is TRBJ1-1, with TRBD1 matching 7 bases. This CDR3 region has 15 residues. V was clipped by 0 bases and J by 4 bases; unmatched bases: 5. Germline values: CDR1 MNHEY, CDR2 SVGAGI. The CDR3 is CASSYSRTGATEAFF. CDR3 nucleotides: TGTGCCAGCAGTTACTCCCGAACAGGGGCCACTGAAGCTTTCTTT.

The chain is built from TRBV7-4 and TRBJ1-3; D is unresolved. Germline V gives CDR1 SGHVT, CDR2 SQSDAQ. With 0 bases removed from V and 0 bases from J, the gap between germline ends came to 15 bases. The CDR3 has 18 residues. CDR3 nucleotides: TGTGCCAGCAGCTTAGCCCCCTTTGCCCGGGCCTCTGGAAACACCATATATTTT. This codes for CASSLAPFARASGNTIYF.

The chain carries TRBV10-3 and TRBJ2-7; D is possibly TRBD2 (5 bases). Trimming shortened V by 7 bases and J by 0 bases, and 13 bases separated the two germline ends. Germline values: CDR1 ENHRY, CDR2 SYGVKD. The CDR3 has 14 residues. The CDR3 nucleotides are TGTGCCATCATGGCGGGCTCCAGCTCCTACGAGCAGTACTTC. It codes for CAIMAGSSSYEQYF.